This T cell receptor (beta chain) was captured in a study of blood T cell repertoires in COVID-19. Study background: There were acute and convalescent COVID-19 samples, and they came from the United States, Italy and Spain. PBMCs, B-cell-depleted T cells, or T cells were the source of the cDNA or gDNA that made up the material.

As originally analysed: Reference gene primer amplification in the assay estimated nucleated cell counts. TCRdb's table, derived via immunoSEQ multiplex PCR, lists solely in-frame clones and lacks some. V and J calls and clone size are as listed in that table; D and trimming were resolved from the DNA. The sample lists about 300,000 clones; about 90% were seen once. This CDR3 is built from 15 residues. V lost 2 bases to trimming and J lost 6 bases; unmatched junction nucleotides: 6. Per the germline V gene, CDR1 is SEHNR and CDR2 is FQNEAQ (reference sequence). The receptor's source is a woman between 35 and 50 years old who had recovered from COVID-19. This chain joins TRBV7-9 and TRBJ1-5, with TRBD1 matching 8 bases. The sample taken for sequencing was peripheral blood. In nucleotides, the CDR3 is TGTGCCAGCAGCTTATCGACAGGGGTCGGTCAGCCCCAGCATTTT. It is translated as CASSLSTGVGQPQHF.